A single sample is the source of the 25 T cell receptor beta chains below, sequenced in a study of T cell repertoires in cytomegalovirus infection. TCRdb re-derived calls from the reads in MiXCR, one entry per CDR3 protein. This sample carries tens of thousands of distinct CDR3 sequences, around 49% of them seen once, and the ten largest clones take 85% to 95%. Their target antigens are unknown. The material was CD8+ T cells from cultured PBMCs, obtained from culture after CMV antigen stimulation. These receptors all stem from a human donor in good health (CMV status not recorded). Some clones in this sample may be carry-over from other donors' samples.

The V call is TRBV7-4, the J call TRBJ2-3, with 8 nucleotides matching TRBD2. This CDR3 is 16 amino acids long. CDR1 SGHVT and CDR2 SQSDAQ come from the germline V gene. With 7 bases clipped from V and 6 bases from J, the junction kept 15 bases outside the gene matches. CDR3 residues: CASKAGKAGVADTQYF. The CDR3 nucleotides are TGTGCCAGCAAAGCGGGGAAAGCGGGAGTTGCTGATACGCAGTATTTT.

The V and J genes are TRBV7-9 and TRBJ2-2; no definite D call. Germline V lookup: CDR1 SEHNR, CDR2 FQNEAQ (reference sequence). This CDR3 is 12 amino acids long. V lost 5 bases and J 6 bases, leaving 7 bases between the germline ends. The DNA for the CDR3 is TGTGCCAGCAGCGTTGGTGCCGGGGAGCTGTTTTTT. Translated: CASSVGAGELFF.

A single count supports this clonotype. This chain uses TRBV25-1 with TRBJ2-3; D gene ambiguous. The CDR3 runs 14 residues. The V and J ends lost 1 base and 5 bases respectively, with 10 bases between them. Germline values: CDR1 MGHDK, CDR2 SYGVNS. Here the CDR3 reads CASSEFKLEDTQYF. CDR3 in DNA: TGTGCCAGCAGTGAATTCAAGTTGGAAGATACGCAGTATTTT.

The V gene is TRBV28, the J gene TRBJ2-7, with a tentative D call TRBD2 (5 bases). Trimming removed 7 bases from V and 5 bases from J, with 15 bases in between. Per the germline V gene, CDR1 is MDHEN and CDR2 is SYDVKM. The CDR3 totals 13 residues. The CDR3 region has the DNA TGTGCCAGCACTCCCACCCAACTAGACGAGCAGTACTTC. As protein: CASTPTQLDEQYF.

The chain combines TRBV4-1 with TRBJ1-1; D is unclear. Between the trimmed V and J ends, which lost 0 bases and 1 base, there was a span of 12 bases. Germline lookup yields CDR1 MGHRA and CDR2 YSYEKL. The CDR3 consists of 16 residues. The CDR3 region has the DNA TGCGCCAGCAGCCAAGATCCCTCGGCCCCGAACACTGAAGCTTTCTTT. Amino acid sequence: CASSQDPSAPNTEAFF.

The chain employs TRBV12-3 or TRBV12-4 and TRBJ2-2; unclear D gene. This CDR3 has 12 residues. V was pared by 3 bases and J by 7 bases, with 6 bases between. The CDR3 sequence is CASSFERGELFF. CDR3 DNA sequence: TGTGCCAGCAGTTTCGAGCGCGGGGAGCTGTTTTTT.

This clonotype has only a few counts. The rearrangement joins TRBV3-1 to TRBJ1-2; D uncertain. Germline values: CDR1 LGHDT, CDR2 YNNKEL (reference sequence). The V end lost 2 bases, the J end lost 7 bases, and 17 bases lay between the germline ends. This CDR3 is built from 15 residues. The CDR3 DNA sequence: TGTGCCAGCAGCCAAACCCTCGGGAAACGGTTTGGCTACACCTTC. Protein sequence: CASSQTLGKRFGYTF.

The J gene is TRBJ2-1, the V gene TRBV27, with a weak D call TRBD1 (6 bases). The CDR3 extends over 15 amino acids. V was cut by 5 bases and J by 0 bases, with 11 bases left in between. Germline loops: CDR1 MNHEY, CDR2 SMNVEV (reference sequence). The CDR3: CASSTGSTSYNEQFF. CDR3 coding DNA: TGTGCCAGCAGTACAGGGAGTACCTCCTACAATGAGCAGTTCTTC.

This clonotype was seen a few times. The chain recombines TRBV7-8 with TRBJ2-7; D not resolved. The CDR3 has 14 amino acids. Trimming stripped 5 bases from V and 5 bases from J, with 16 bases between. Germline loops: CDR1 SGHVS, CDR2 FQNEAQ. CDR3 DNA: TGTGCCAGCAGCCGGACCACCCCAGGCGACGAGCAGTACTTC. Translated: CASSRTTPGDEQYF.

This chain links TRBV19 with TRBJ1-2, with 11 nucleotides matching TRBD1. Germline loops: CDR1 LNHDA, CDR2 SQIVND (reference sequence). The CDR3 runs to 15 residues. The ends lost 5 bases at V and 4 bases at J; junction bases unmatched: 6. CDR3 sequence reads: CASSLTDRGPYGYTF. The CDR3 DNA reads TGTGCCAGTAGTCTAACGGACAGGGGGCCCTATGGCTACACCTTC. Using reference TRBV19 and TRBJ1-2 for the parts outside the CDR3, the full variable domain is DGGITQSPKYLFRKEGQNVTLSCEQNLNHDAMYWYRQDPGQGLRLIYYSQIVNDFQKGDIAEGYSVSREKKESFPLTVTSAQKNPTAFYLCASSLTDRGPYGYTFGSGTRLTVV.

This chain links TRBV18 with TRBJ1-1; D uncertain. This CDR3 comprises 13 residues. Germline V lookup: CDR1 KGHSH, CDR2 LQKENI. V was shortened by 2 bases and J by 4 bases, with 8 bases between the two germline ends. Here the CDR3 reads CASSPKGGTEAFF. CDR3 DNA: TGTGCCAGCTCACCAAAGGGTGGCACTGAAGCTTTCTTT.

This clonotype was counted a single time. The V call is TRBV28, the J call TRBJ1-5, with D maybe TRBD1 (5 bases). The CDR3 is made up of 14 amino acids. Trimming took off 8 bases at V and 2 bases at J, with 13 bases between the two ends. In germline, CDR1 is MDHEN, CDR2 SYDVKM. The CDR3, as DNA: TGTGCCAGCTGGGTGGGGGGGGGCAATCAGCCCCAGCATTTT. Protein sequence: CASWVGGGNQPQHF.

The chain combines TRBV14 with TRBJ2-1; tentative D call: TRBD2 (6 bases). With 1 base removed from V and 6 bases from J, the gap between germline ends came to 19 bases. This CDR3 spans 17 amino acids. Germline V gene data show CDR1 as SGHDN and CDR2 as FVKESK. The CDR3 DNA reads TGTGCCAGCAGCCAAGGGGCCGCGGGATGGGTCAGCAATGAGCAGTTCTTC. It codes for CASSQGAAGWVSNEQFF.

In this sample, this clonotype turned up a few times. This CDR3 is CASSLAPFSASKADTQYF. Here the CDR3 DNA reads TGTGCCAGCAGCTTAGCGCCCTTTTCGGCCTCCAAGGCAGATACGCAGTATTTT. The gene calls are TRBV7-2 and TRBJ2-3; D is ambiguous. The CDR3 contains 18 residues. Trimming pared 0 bases from V and 4 bases from J, leaving 20 bases between. The germline V gene encodes CDR1 SGHTA and CDR2 FQGNSA.

V gene TRBV6-5 combines with J gene TRBJ1-1; 7 bases agree with TRBD1. Germline assignment: CDR1 MNHEY and CDR2 SVGAGI. Trimming removed 5 bases from V and 2 bases from J; junction bases left unmatched: 5. The CDR3 runs 14 residues. The DNA for the CDR3 is TGTGCCAGCAGTCTCAGGGGGTATAACACTGAAGCTTTCTTT. This codes for CASSLRGYNTEAFF.

A few counts support this clonotype. This chain uses TRBV20-1 with TRBJ2-6; 8 positions match TRBD1. The CDR3 has 18 residues. V shed 6 bases and J 0 bases; nucleotides not matched to a gene: 13. Germline loops: CDR1 DFQATT, CDR2 SNEGSKA (reference sequence). This chain's CDR3 is CSATGQGPTSSGANVLTF. CDR3 DNA: TGCAGTGCCACAGGACAGGGCCCTACGTCCTCTGGGGCCAACGTCCTGACTTTC.

This sequence joins TRBV23-1 and TRBJ1-6; D may be TRBD1 (6 bases). TRBV23-1 is known as an ORF, though its function is uncertain. Trimming cost V 4 bases and J 8 bases, with 9 bases left between them. CDR3 length: 13 residues. The CDR3 sequence: CASSPQGDSPLHF. The CDR3 bases are TGCGCCAGCAGTCCACAGGGAGATTCACCCCTCCACTTT.

The rearrangement links TRBV7-3 to TRBJ2-5; TRBD2 aligns across 9 bases. The CDR3 consists of 13 residues. Germline V gives CDR1 SGHTA, CDR2 FQGTGA. V shed 4 bases and J 6 bases; nucleotides not matched to a gene: 3. The CDR3, as DNA: TGTGCCAGCAGCTCTAGCGGGACTAAGACCCAGTACTTC. This gives the protein CASSSSGTKTQYF.

To note about this clonotype: A read error may explain this, as a much larger clone is one base away. The CDR3 bases are TGTGCCAGCAGTTTCCGGGACCCTTGGAATTCACCCTTCCACTTT. It specifies CASSFRDPWNSPFHF. The chain uses TRBV28 and TRBJ1-6; D may be TRBD1 (5 bases). Germline CDR1 and CDR2: MDHEN and SYDVKM. The CDR3 runs 15 residues.

This clonotype was seen more than once but under ten times. The gene calls are TRBV7-9 and TRBJ2-7; a possible D gene is TRBD1 (6 bases). The ends were cut back, 5 bases at V and 12 bases at J, with 17 bases in the middle. This CDR3 is built from 12 residues. Per germline, CDR1 SEHNR and CDR2 FQNEAQ (reference sequence). In DNA, the CDR3 is TGTGCCAGCAGCCGACTACAGGGTTTAAGGTACTTC. Translating gives CASSRLQGLRYF.

The V call is TRBV30, the J call TRBJ2-5; D unclear. This CDR3 contains 13 residues. Deletions cut 4 bases from V and 3 bases from J, with 12 bases between. Germline V gene data show CDR1 as GTSNPN and CDR2 as SVGIG (reference sequence). The CDR3 bases are TGTGCCTGGACAGGAACAGCAAAAGAGACCCAGTACTTC. This codes for CAWTGTAKETQYF. The whole variable domain, filled in from reference TRBV30 and TRBJ2-5, reads SQTIHQWPATLVQPVGSPLSLECTVEGTSNPNLYWYRQAAGRGLQLLFYSVGIGQISSEVPQNLSASRPQDRQFILSSKKLLLSDSGFYLCAWTGTAKETQYFGPGTRLLVL.

This chain uses TRBV6-5 with TRBJ1-1; D call uncertain. The CDR3 is 15 residues long. CDR1 is MNHEY and CDR2 is SVGAGI in the germline V gene. The V and J ends lost 2 bases and 0 bases respectively, with 10 bases between them. The CDR3 reads CASSYGLGLNTEAFF. The CDR3 coding sequence is TGTGCCAGCAGTTACGGGCTGGGTTTGAACACTGAAGCTTTCTTT.

CDR3 in amino acids: CASSPYLTGTGGSYEQYF. In nucleotides, the CDR3 is TGCGCCAGCAGCCCCTACTTAACCGGGACAGGGGGCTCCTACGAGCAGTACTTC. This chain connects TRBV5-1 to TRBJ2-7; 11 bases fit TRBD1. The V gene's germline CDR1 is SGHRS and CDR2 YFSETQ. The CDR3 consists of 18 residues. Trimming cost V 4 bases and J 0 bases; bases outside gene matches: 12.

The rearrangement joins TRBV5-8 to TRBJ1-1, with D hard to call. Trimming cost V 1 base and J 7 bases, with 8 bases left between them. Germline CDR1 is SGHTS and CDR2 is YDEGEE. The CDR3 has 12 amino acids. The CDR3 DNA is TGTGCCAGCAGCTTGTGGTCGAGTGAAGCTTTCTTT. Translated: CASSLWSSEAFF.

Here the CDR3 reads CASSSAGLAEADTQYF. In nucleotides, the CDR3 is TGTGCCAGCAGCTCGGCGGGACTAGCGGAGGCAGATACGCAGTATTTT. This chain links TRBV7-3 with TRBJ2-3; TRBD2 agrees at 11 bases. The CDR3 is 16 residues long. Per the germline V gene, CDR1 is SGHTA and CDR2 is FQGTGA. The ends lost 4 bases at V and 4 bases at J; junction bases unmatched: 7.